Presented here are 23 T cell receptor beta chains from one specimen sequenced in a study of human T cells and chemical hapten exposure. The sample's time point: patch test 1, 2 weeks after DPC sensitization. Treatment indicated: therapeutic diphenylcyclopropenone sensitization with weekly scalp DPC. Each CDR3 protein gets one entry after TCRdb re-called the RACE reads with MiXCR. Of some 81,000 distinct CDR3 sequences in the sample, about 8% were seen once. Sequenced here: whole blood, sampled in connection with sensitization to the hapten diphenylcyclopropenone (DPC). The source is a woman between 25 and 40 years old with alopecia areata. Some clones in this sample may be carry-over from other donors' samples.

This clonotype turned up a few times. In DNA form, the CDR3 reads TGTGCCATCAGTGGCGGTAATTCACCCCTCCACTTT. Translating gives CAISGGNSPLHF. The V gene is TRBV10-3, the J gene TRBJ1-6; D gene ambiguous. Deletions cut 4 bases from V and 6 bases from J, with 4 bases between. Germline CDR1 is ENHRY and CDR2 is SYGVKD. This CDR3 contains 12 residues.

This clonotype was seen a handful of times. The V gene is TRBV6-1, the J gene TRBJ1-3; no clear D. Between the trimmed V and J ends, which lost 7 bases and 0 bases, there was a span of 10 bases. Germline V CDR1 and CDR2: MNHNS, SASEGT. This CDR3 spans 14 amino acids. The CDR3 region is CASTFPDSGNTIYF. The CDR3 region has the DNA TGTGCCAGCACTTTCCCCGACTCTGGAAACACCATATATTTT.

The V call is TRBV6-2 or TRBV6-3, the J call TRBJ2-1, with 8 bases identical to TRBD2. The CDR3 sequence is 14 residues long. With 6 bases clipped from V and 1 base from J, the junction kept 2 bases outside the gene matches. Per germline, CDR1 MNHEY and CDR2 SVGEGT. The CDR3 sequence: CASRSGGSYNEQFF. Written as DNA, the CDR3 is TGTGCCAGCAGGAGCGGGGGTTCCTACAATGAGCAGTTCTTC.

This clonotype has just a few counts. The V call is TRBV29-1, the J call TRBJ2-1; D may be TRBD2 (6 bases). From germline, CDR1 is SQVTM and CDR2 ANQGSEA. The CDR3 sequence is 16 residues long. Trimming cost V 4 bases and J 0 bases, with 16 bases left between them. In DNA, the CDR3 is TGCAGCGTTGGGGGCGCGGACGGGAGCTCCTACAATGAGCAGTTCTTC. Translation gives CSVGGADGSSYNEQFF.

The sample holds many counts of this clonotype. The junction differs from germline at one of its ends, possibly a read error. The genes are TRBV10-3 and TRBJ2-1, with 9 nucleotides matching TRBD2. Germline CDR1 reads ENHRY; CDR2 reads SYGVKD. This CDR3 has 14 amino acids. The CDR3 DNA is TGTGCCCTCAGGGCGGGACTAGCAGGGAATGAGCAGTTCTTC. Translation: CALRAGLAGNEQFF.

This clonotype turned up a few times. The J gene is TRBJ1-1, the V gene TRBV7-3; TRBD1 is a possible D gene (5 bases). Germline CDR1 SGHTA, CDR2 FQGTGA. CDR3 length: 13 amino acids. V lost 6 bases and J lost 5, with 13 bases in between. In DNA form, the CDR3 reads TGTGCCAGCAGTCACGGGACCGGGACTGAAGCTTTCTTT. Its translation is CASSHGTGTEAFF.

This clonotype was found a few times. The chain recombines TRBV29-1 with TRBJ1-1; a possible D gene is TRBD1 (5 bases). The germline CDR1 and CDR2 sequences are SQVTM and ANQGSEA. V was pared by 6 bases and J by 4 bases, with 15 bases between. CDR3 length equals 13 residues. CDR3 in amino acids: CSVGRGGFTEAFF. The CDR3 nucleotides are TGCAGCGTGGGGCGGGGCGGGTTCACTGAAGCTTTCTTT.

This clonotype appeared a few times. The rearrangement uses TRBV29-1 and TRBJ2-3, with 10 bases aligning to TRBD1. The CDR3 is 14 amino acids. J lost 4 bases, V lost 4 bases, and 5 bases had no gene match. Germline CDR1 SQVTM, CDR2 ANQGSEA. The DNA for the CDR3 is TGCAGCGTTGTTATCGACAGGGGGCCAGATACGCAGTATTTT. It codes for CSVVIDRGPDTQYF.

This clonotype was recorded a few times. The chain links TRBV6-2 or TRBV6-3 to TRBJ1-6; 11 positions match TRBD1. With V trimmed by 5 bases and J by 10 bases, 13 bases remained unmatched. Germline values: CDR1 MNHEY, CDR2 SVGEGT. This CDR3 is built from 17 residues. CDR3 region: CASSPEAGTGGMSPLHF. The CDR3 region has the DNA TGTGCCAGCAGTCCCGAGGCAGGGACAGGGGGTATGTCACCCCTCCACTTT.

In its sample, this clonotype was seen many times. The rearrangement links TRBV2 to TRBJ1-1; weak D call: TRBD1 (6 bases). The CDR3 is made up of 13 amino acids. Trimming cost V 5 bases and J 6 bases, with 13 bases left between them. The germline V gene has CDR1 SNHLY and CDR2 FYNNEI. CDR3 amino acids: CASSLQGWAEAFF. CDR3 nucleotide sequence: TGTGCCAGCAGTTTACAGGGCTGGGCTGAAGCTTTCTTT.

CDR3 protein: CASTQAAGGAETQYF. CDR3 DNA: TGCGCCAGCACCCAAGCAGCGGGGGGGGCAGAGACCCAGTACTTC. V is TRBV5-1 and J is TRBJ2-5; 10 bases map to TRBD2. The trim removed 6 bases at V and 4 bases at J, leaving 9 bases unmatched. The CDR3 runs to 15 residues. Per the germline V gene, CDR1 is SGHRS and CDR2 is YFSETQ.

The chain combines TRBV5-1 with TRBJ2-7; TRBD1 matches 8 bases. This CDR3 contains 14 residues. The germline V gene has CDR1 SGHRS and CDR2 YFSETQ. Losses at the gene ends were 3 bases for V and 5 bases for J; bases not matched to a gene: 7. The CDR3 sequence: CASSWGTGTDEQYF. The CDR3 bases are TGCGCCAGCAGCTGGGGGACAGGAACCGACGAGCAGTACTTC.

This clonotype was observed many times. The V and J genes are TRBV12-5 and TRBJ2-2; 8 bases align to TRBD1. The CDR3 is 15 residues long. Trimming cost V 6 bases and J 1 base; bases outside gene matches: 4. Germline V gives CDR1 LGHNT, CDR2 FRNRAP. The CDR3 reads CASGKGTGNTGELFF. The CDR3 DNA follows: TGTGCTAGTGGCAAAGGGACAGGGAACACCGGGGAGCTGTTTTTT.

Worth noting for this clonotype: This may arise from a read error, as a much more abundant clone is one base away. The chain carries TRBV5-1 and TRBJ2-2, with D possibly being TRBD1 (5 bases). This CDR3 has 14 amino acids. Looked up from germline, CDR1 is SGHRS and CDR2 is YFSETQ. The CDR3 DNA reads TGCGCCAGAAGCTTGGGGCAGGGCACCGGGGAGCTGTTTTTT. Its translation: CARSLGQGTGELFF.

This clonotype was counted between two and nine times. The chain carries TRBV5-4 and TRBJ2-7; no reliable D call. This CDR3 comprises 15 residues. The V gene lost 4 bases and the J gene lost 5 bases, with 19 bases spanning the gap. Per germline, CDR1 SGHNT and CDR2 YYREEE (reference sequence). CDR3 sequence: CASSPGGPGRDEQYF. The CDR3 DNA reads TGTGCCAGCAGCCCGGGCGGCCCAGGCCGTGACGAGCAGTACTTC.

This clonotype was seen many times. The rearrangement joins TRBV20-1 to TRBJ2-7, with D tentatively TRBD1 (6 bases). V was clipped by 5 bases and J by 1 base, with 18 bases between them. This CDR3 is built from 15 residues. CDR1 and CDR2 (germline): DFQATT, SNEGSKA (reference sequence). CDR3: CSAQTDRPGSYEQYF. CDR3 bases: TGCAGTGCTCAAACAGACAGGCCTGGTTCCTACGAGCAGTACTTC.

This clonotype has a count of ten or more. This chain connects TRBV7-9 to TRBJ1-1; the match to TRBD1 covers 8 bases. The CDR3 extends over 16 amino acids. Trimming removed 6 bases from V and 0 bases from J; junction bases left unmatched: 9. Germline-derived CDR1 and CDR2 are SEHNR and FQNEAQ (reference sequence). CDR3 sequence (DNA): TGTGCCAGCAGACGGGACAGGCCCCCTATGAACACTGAAGCTTTCTTT. Translating it yields CASRRDRPPMNTEAFF.

The chain employs TRBV30 and TRBJ1-5; 9 bases agree with TRBD1. This CDR3 contains 14 residues. Germline loops: CDR1 GTSNPN, CDR2 SVGIG (reference sequence). With 1 base clipped from V and 3 bases from J, the junction kept 1 base outside the gene matches. The chain's CDR3 is CAWSGDRVNQPQHF. As DNA, the CDR3 is TGTGCCTGGAGTGGGGACAGGGTCAATCAGCCCCAGCATTTT.

CDR3 sequence reads: CASSLRDSNEKLFF. The CDR3 nucleotides read TGTGCCAGCAGCTTACGGGACAGCAATGAAAAACTGTTTTTT. This rearrangement joins TRBV7-9 to TRBJ1-4; 7 bases are shared with TRBD1. Germline CDR1 and CDR2: SEHNR and FQNEAQ (reference sequence). The CDR3 loop spans 14 amino acids. The J segment lost 5 bases and the V segment lost 2 bases, leaving 2 bases of the junction unmatched.

The table lists this clonotype with many counts. This sequence joins TRBV10-3 and TRBJ2-3; TRBD1 matches 9 bases. The CDR3 length is 14 residues. Per germline, CDR1 ENHRY and CDR2 SYGVKD. The V and J ends lost 6 bases and 0 bases, in that order; junction bases with no gene match: 1. This CDR3 is CAISGQGSTDTQYF. DNA for the CDR3: TGTGCCATCAGCGGACAGGGGAGCACAGATACGCAGTATTTT.

In its sample, this clonotype was seen many times. V gene TRBV29-1 combines with J gene TRBJ2-7; D is possibly TRBD1 or TRBD2 (5 bases each). The CDR3 extends over 12 amino acids. Trimming left V 4 bases short and J 4 bases short, with 11 bases between. Per the germline V gene, CDR1 is SQVTM and CDR2 is ANQGSEA. The CDR3, as DNA: TGCAGCGTTGCCGGGGCCGGGTACGAGCAGTACTTC. Translation: CSVAGAGYEQYF.

This clonotype was seen many times. The chain combines TRBV7-3 with TRBJ1-2; TRBD1 is a possible D gene (6 bases). CDR3 length: 14 residues. V was clipped by 1 base and J by 8 bases, with 14 bases between them. Germline CDR1 is SGHTA and CDR2 is FQGTGA. CDR3 in DNA: TGTGCCAGCAGCTTAAATCCAGGGGCGGGAGGCTACACCTTC. Translation: CASSLNPGAGGYTF. The variable domain in full, completed from reference TRBV7-3 and TRBJ1-2, reads GAGVSQTPSNKVTEKGKYVELRCDPISGHTALYWYRQSLGQGPEFLIYFQGTGAADDSGLPNDRFFAVRPEGSVSTLKIQRTERGDSAVYLCASSLNPGAGGYTFGSGTRLTVV.

V is TRBV14 and J is TRBJ2-7; D could derive from TRBD1 or TRBD2 (5 bases each). There are 16 residues in the CDR3. Trimming pared 4 bases from V and 7 bases from J, leaving 23 bases between. Germline loops: CDR1 SGHDN, CDR2 FVKESK. In DNA, the CDR3 is TGTGCCAGCAGCCCACCGGGACCCCCTGTATTAAGGGAGCAGTACTTC. Its protein product is CASSPPGPPVLREQYF.